These 31 T cell receptor beta chains share one sample of origin, sequenced in a study of response to subunit inactivated influenza vaccine. TCRdb recomputed calls from the RT-PCR reads with MiXCR, one row per CDR3 protein. This table has roughly 760,000 distinct CDR3 sequences, less than 25% appearing once. The material sequenced was PBMCs from blood, taken 5 days after vaccination. Receptors originate from a man in his fifties or sixties who received an inactivated influenza vaccine.

The rearrangement uses TRBV4-3 and TRBJ2-3, with 11 bases fitting TRBD1. The CDR3 covers 16 residues. From germline, CDR1 is LGHNA and CDR2 YSLEER. J was trimmed by 3 bases and V by 4 bases; bases with no gene match: 6. The CDR3 loop reads CASSPRTGGGTDTQYF. CDR3 DNA: TGCGCCAGCAGCCCCAGGACAGGGGGCGGGACAGATACGCAGTATTTT.

This clonotype appeared many times. This sequence joins TRBV15 and TRBJ1-5; D not certain. CDR3 length: 12 amino acids. Per the germline V gene, CDR1 is LNHNV and CDR2 is YYDKDF (reference sequence). Trimming pared 5 bases from V and 4 bases from J, leaving 6 bases between. Here the CDR3 DNA reads TGTGCCACCAGCGACCCGAATCAGCCCCAGCATTTT. Encoded protein: CATSDPNQPQHF.

The chain joins TRBV2 to TRBJ2-3, with 9 bases matching TRBD1. Germline CDR1 and CDR2: SNHLY and FYNNEI. CDR3 length equals 14 residues. V was pared by 7 bases and J by 4 bases, with 6 bases of the junction left unmatched. The CDR3 coding sequence is TGTGCCAGCAAATCCCGGGACAGGGCAGATACGCAGTATTTT. Translation gives CASKSRDRADTQYF.

The V gene is TRBV6-1, the J gene TRBJ2-7, with 11 bases identical to TRBD2. Trimming took 6 bases from V and 2 from J; bases not matched to a gene: 6. Germline CDR1 and CDR2: MNHNS and SASEGT. This CDR3 spans 15 amino acids. CDR3 region: CASRNLAGGPYEQYF. For the CDR3, the DNA is TGTGCCAGCAGAAACTTAGCGGGGGGGCCCTACGAGCAGTACTTC.

The chain is built from TRBV11-2 and TRBJ1-1; D gene unclear. Germline lookup yields CDR1 SGHAT and CDR2 FQNNGV. V lost 1 base and J 4 bases, leaving 7 bases between the germline ends. The CDR3 consists of 13 residues. For the CDR3, the DNA is TGTGCCAGCAGCTTAGTGGTGGGCACTGAAGCTTTCTTT. Residues: CASSLVVGTEAFF.

This clonotype was detected only a few times. The rearrangement uses TRBV5-6 and TRBJ2-3; 11 nucleotides match TRBD1. J was trimmed by 3 bases and V by 4 bases; bases with no gene match: 7. Germline CDR1 SGHDT, CDR2 YYEEEE. The CDR3 loop spans 16 amino acids. The chain's CDR3 is CASSRPGQGVTDTQYF. CDR3 coding DNA: TGTGCCAGCAGCCGACCGGGACAGGGGGTGACAGATACGCAGTATTTT. Filled out from reference TRBV5-6 and TRBJ2-3, the complete variable domain reads DAGVTQSPTHLIKTRGQQVTLRCSPKSGHDTVSWYQQALGQGPQFIFQYYEEEERQRGNFPDRFSGHQFPNYSSELNVNALLLGDSALYLCASSRPGQGVTDTQYFGPGTRLTVL.

The chain uses TRBV18 and TRBJ2-5, with a weak D call TRBD1 (6 bases). CDR1 and CDR2 from the germline V gene are KGHSH and LQKENI. CDR3 length equals 15 residues. The V gene lost 4 bases and the J gene lost 3 bases, with 15 bases spanning the gap. CDR3 nucleotide sequence: TGTGCCAGCTCACGACTTGGACAGTCAGAAGAGACCCAGTACTTC. This encodes CASSRLGQSEETQYF.

The rearrangement uses TRBV3-1 and TRBJ2-1; weak D call: TRBD2 (6 bases). Looked up from germline, CDR1 is LGHDT and CDR2 is YNNKEL (reference sequence). There are 16 residues in the CDR3. Trimming pared 3 bases from V and 0 bases from J, leaving 12 bases between. CDR3 DNA sequence: TGTGCCAGCAGCCACTCGGGACTCCCCTCCTACAATGAGCAGTTCTTC. It encodes CASSHSGLPSYNEQFF.

This clonotype turned up a few times. The chain links TRBV15 to TRBJ1-2, with 9 bases lining up with TRBD1. CDR1 and CDR2 from the germline V gene are LNHNV and YYDKDF (reference sequence). The CDR3 consists of 16 residues. Germline trimming cut 1 base from V and 8 bases from J; bases unmatched to any gene: 11. The CDR3 here is CATSRVDGQGPGGYTF. In DNA form, the CDR3 reads TGTGCCACCAGCAGAGTTGATGGACAGGGGCCAGGGGGCTACACCTTC.

The chain recombines TRBV30 with TRBJ1-1; D uncertain. CDR3 length: 13 amino acids. The V gene's germline CDR1 is GTSNPN and CDR2 SVGIG (reference sequence). V shed 0 bases and J shed 5 bases, with 10 bases lying between them. The CDR3 nucleotides read TGTGCCTGGAGTGTGGGAGTTTCTACTGAAGCTTTCTTT. The encoded protein is CAWSVGVSTEAFF.

This rearrangement joins TRBV20-1 to TRBJ2-2; TRBD2 matches at 8 bases. CDR3 size: 16 residues. V was clipped by 0 bases and J by 6 bases; unmatched bases: 9. Looked up from germline, CDR1 is DFQATT and CDR2 is SNEGSKA (reference sequence). The CDR3 is CSARDPSGGRPGELFF. CDR3 sequence (DNA): TGCAGTGCTAGAGATCCGAGCGGGGGACGTCCCGGGGAGCTGTTTTTT.

V gene TRBV20-1 combines with J gene TRBJ2-1; 9 bases agree with TRBD1. The V segment lost 1 base and the J segment 0 bases; nucleotides outside the gene matches: 4. This CDR3 contains 16 residues. Germline lookup yields CDR1 DFQATT and CDR2 SNEGSKA (reference sequence). CDR3 in amino acids: CSARGGQGSSYNEQFF. The CDR3 DNA follows: TGCAGTGCTAGAGGGGGACAGGGATCCTCCTACAATGAGCAGTTCTTC.

There are a few counts of this clonotype. The chain combines TRBV20-1 with TRBJ2-1; D not resolved. This CDR3 region has 11 residues. V was clipped by 1 base and J by 7 bases, with 5 bases between them. CDR1 and CDR2 (germline): DFQATT, SNEGSKA (reference sequence). The DNA for the CDR3 is TGCAGTGCTAGAGGCCAGAATGAGCAGTTCTTC. Its protein is CSARGQNEQFF.

The chain is built from TRBV27 and TRBJ2-7; maybe TRBD2 (6 bases). Trimming stripped 3 bases from V and 7 bases from J, with 13 bases between. CDR1 and CDR2 (germline): MNHEY, SMNVEV (reference sequence). This CDR3 spans 13 amino acids. This chain's CDR3 is CASSFGGVGEQYF. CDR3 coding DNA: TGTGCCAGCAGTTTTGGAGGGGTGGGAGAGCAGTACTTC.

This clonotype was counted only a few times. The chain uses TRBV5-1 and TRBJ2-7, with TRBD1 identical over 7 bases. The CDR3 spans 14 residues. CDR1 and CDR2 from the germline V gene are SGHRS and YFSETQ. V was pared by 5 bases and J by 0 bases, with 5 bases of the junction left unmatched. CDR3 amino acids: CASRVGDSSYEQYF. DNA for the CDR3: TGCGCCAGCAGAGTCGGGGACAGCTCCTACGAGCAGTACTTC.

The chain uses TRBV30 and TRBJ2-7; D unresolved. Between the trimmed V and J ends, which lost 5 bases and 0 bases, there was a span of 14 bases. Per germline, CDR1 GTSNPN and CDR2 SVGIG (reference sequence). CDR3 length: 14 amino acids. CDR3 sequence (DNA): TGTGCCTGGCGAGCAGGTGGCGGCTCCTACGAGCAGTACTTC. As protein: CAWRAGGGSYEQYF.

This chain links TRBV11-2 with TRBJ1-1, with D unclear. The germline V and J ends were trimmed by 2 bases and 5 bases, with 15 bases remaining between them. Per germline, CDR1 SGHAT and CDR2 FQNNGV. The length of the CDR3 is 15 residues. The CDR3 DNA sequence: TGTGCCAGCAGCTTATCGGTTGGGTCTGGTACTGAAGCTTTCTTT. It codes for CASSLSVGSGTEAFF.

The sample holds a few counts of this clonotype. The V gene is TRBV12-3 or TRBV12-4, the J gene TRBJ2-3, with TRBD1 matching over 7 bases. The CDR3 covers 16 residues. Germline trimming cut 5 bases from V and 0 bases from J; bases unmatched to any gene: 8. CDR3: CASSQSRGFSTDTQYF. CDR3 in DNA: TGTGCCAGCAGTCAGAGCAGGGGGTTTAGCACAGATACGCAGTATTTT.

This clonotype showed up many times. V usage is TRBV6-6 and J usage is TRBJ2-3; D is unclear. Trimming took off 8 bases at V and 4 bases at J, with 16 bases between the two ends. Germline CDR1 and CDR2: MNHNY and SVGAGI (reference sequence). This CDR3 is built from 14 residues. The CDR3 nucleotides read TGTGCCAGCGGGAAGGGTAACTTACCAGATACGCAGTATTTT. It codes for CASGKGNLPDTQYF.

At least ten counts were recorded for this clonotype. V usage is TRBV20-1 and J usage is TRBJ1-1; tentatively, D is TRBD1 (6 bases). V was cut by 6 bases and J by 5 bases, with 16 bases left in between. Germline V gives CDR1 DFQATT, CDR2 SNEGSKA (reference sequence). The CDR3 is 13 amino acids. The CDR3 DNA reads as TGCAGTGCGCTCCCAGATACAGGGACTGAAGCTTTCTTT. Amino acids: CSALPDTGTEAFF.

The chain recombines TRBV4-3 with TRBJ2-5, with 7 nucleotides matching TRBD1. V trimming: 5 bases; J trimming: 3 bases; junction bases outside the gene matches: 9. This CDR3 comprises 15 residues. CDR1 is LGHNA, CDR2 YSLEER, per germline. CDR3 nucleotides: TGCGCCAGCAGCGGCCGGGACAGCAGAAAAGAGACCCAGTACTTC. Amino acid sequence: CASSGRDSRKETQYF.

This sequence joins TRBV19 and TRBJ2-1, with D perhaps matching TRBD2 (7 bases). Germline V gene data show CDR1 as LNHDA and CDR2 as SQIVND (reference sequence). Trimming took 6 bases from V and 6 from J, leaving 21 bases between them. This CDR3 spans 16 amino acids. The CDR3: CASSLGGLATLNEQFF. The CDR3 DNA sequence: TGTGCCAGTAGCCTCGGGGGGCTAGCGACCCTCAATGAGCAGTTCTTC.

Only a few counts were recorded for this clonotype. The chain couples TRBV10-1 to TRBJ2-3, with 12 bases lining up with TRBD2. The CDR3 is made up of 17 amino acids. Germline CDR1 WNHNN, CDR2 SYGVQD (reference sequence). V trimming: 3 bases; J trimming: 6 bases; junction bases outside the gene matches: 10. The DNA of the CDR3 is TGCGCCAGCAGTGAAGGCCCTAGCGGGGGGGCAGCTGATACGCAGTATTTT. Translating gives CASSEGPSGGAADTQYF.

This clonotype was recorded a few times. The CDR3 reads CASSGATEAFF. CDR3 coding DNA: TGTGCCAGCAGTGGAGCGACTGAAGCTTTCTTT. The V and J genes are TRBV28 and TRBJ1-1; D not certain. Trimming left V 5 bases short and J 5 bases short, with 6 bases between. Per the germline V gene, CDR1 is MDHEN and CDR2 is SYDVKM. The CDR3 has 11 residues. The full variable domain, with the rest looked up from reference TRBV28 and TRBJ1-1, is DVKVTQSSRYLVKRTGEKVFLECVQDMDHENMFWYRQDPGLGLRLIYFSYDVKMKEKGDIPEGYSVSREKKERFSLILESASTNQTSMYLCASSGATEAFFGQGTRLTVV.

The V and J genes are TRBV12-3 or TRBV12-4 and TRBJ1-1, with D uncertain. V was cut by 6 bases and J by 6 bases, with 14 bases left in between. CDR3 length: 13 residues. DNA for the CDR3: TGTGCCAGCAGCCCGACTGTCTGGGCTGAAGCTTTCTTT. It codes for CASSPTVWAEAFF.

The table lists this clonotype with a few counts. This rearrangement joins TRBV28 to TRBJ2-6; D is unclear. The CDR3 contains 15 residues. Trimming shortened V by 5 bases and J by 0 bases, and 8 bases separated the two germline ends. Germline V gene lookup returns CDR1 MDHEN and CDR2 SYDVKM. CDR3 loop: CASSIFSSGANVLTF. The CDR3 DNA is TGTGCCAGCAGTATTTTTAGCTCTGGGGCCAACGTCCTGACTTTC. The whole variable domain, remainder taken from reference TRBV28 and TRBJ2-6, is DVKVTQSSRYLVKRTGEKVFLECVQDMDHENMFWYRQDPGLGLRLIYFSYDVKMKEKGDIPEGYSVSREKKERFSLILESASTNQTSMYLCASSIFSSGANVLTFGAGSRLTVL.

The rearrangement joins TRBV20-1 to TRBJ2-2, with D possibly TRBD2 on 7 matching bases. Trimming pared 0 bases from V and 6 bases from J, leaving 17 bases between. This CDR3 is 16 amino acids long. Germline CDR1 DFQATT, CDR2 SNEGSKA (reference sequence). The CDR3 DNA is TGCAGTGCTAGAGACCCAACGGGGGGCATCGCCGGGGAGCTGTTTTTT. It encodes CSARDPTGGIAGELFF.

The V gene is TRBV12-3 or TRBV12-4, the J gene TRBJ1-1, with D possibly matching TRBD1 (6 bases). The CDR3 loop spans 15 amino acids. The V end lost 2 bases, the J end lost 5 bases, and 15 bases lay between the germline ends. In DNA form, the CDR3 reads TGTGCCAGCAGTTTACTAACGGGGGGCCGTACTGAAGCTTTCTTT. As protein: CASSLLTGGRTEAFF.

This chain connects TRBV7-9 to TRBJ2-3, with D perhaps matching TRBD2 (6 bases). Between the trimmed V and J ends, which lost 1 base and 4 bases, there was a span of 15 bases. Germline V gives CDR1 SEHNR, CDR2 FQNEAQ (reference sequence). The CDR3 contains 16 residues. CDR3 sequence: CASSLGQTGEADTQYF. The CDR3 DNA follows: TGTGCCAGCAGCTTAGGACAAACGGGAGAAGCAGATACGCAGTATTTT.

Regarding this clonotype: One end of the junction does not line up with germline, which may come from a read error. The chain couples TRBV20-1 to TRBJ1-2; TRBD1 is a possible D gene (6 bases). The CDR3 extends over 14 amino acids. Looked up from germline, CDR1 is DFQATT and CDR2 is SNEGSKA (reference sequence). CDR3 DNA sequence: TGCAGTGCCAGAGAAACCGGGACACGGGATGGCTACACCTTC. Residues: CSARETGTRDGYTF.

This clonotype turned up a few times. The chain carries TRBV6-2 or TRBV6-3 and TRBJ2-5; 9 bases agree with TRBD2. From germline, CDR1 is MNHEY and CDR2 SVGEGT. The ends lost 2 bases at V and 5 bases at J; junction bases unmatched: 9. The CDR3 length is 16 residues. The CDR3 region is CASSYPSGVISETQYF. The CDR3 bases are TGTGCCAGCAGTTACCCTAGCGGGGTTATATCGGAGACCCAGTACTTC.